The 22 T cell receptor beta chains listed next were all sequenced from one sample in a study of blood T cell repertoires in COVID-19. TCRdb's copy holds only in-frame clones and misses some; the assay was immunoSEQ multiplex PCR. Of about 150,000 clones listed, approximately 82% were seen once; the top ten hold roughly 8.9%. What was sequenced was peripheral blood. Receptor source: a woman between 45 and 65 years old with acute or convalescent COVID-19.

A few counts support this clone. This chain links TRBV11-2 with TRBJ1-1; 8 nucleotides agree with TRBD1. The CDR3 length is 16 residues. Germline CDR1 is SGHAT and CDR2 is FQNNGV. The J segment lost 5 bases and the V segment lost 1 base, leaving 9 bases of the junction unmatched. The CDR3 loop is CASSLALGRGRTEAFF. The CDR3 nucleotides are TGTGCCAGCAGCTTAGCGTTGGGCAGGGGGCGGACTGAAGCTTTCTTT. Variable domain in full (rest from reference TRBV11-2 and TRBJ1-1): EAGVAQSPRYKIIEKRQSVAFWCNPISGHATLYWYQQILGQGPKLLIQFQNNGVVDDSQLPKDRFSAERLKGVDSTLKIQPAKLEDSAVYLCASSLALGRGRTEAFFGQGTRLTVV.

This chain uses TRBV5-1 with TRBJ1-2; 11 bases are shared with TRBD1. Trimming removed 4 bases from V and 5 bases from J; junction bases left unmatched: 7. Looked up from germline, CDR1 is SGHRS and CDR2 is YFSETQ. The CDR3 totals 15 residues. In DNA form, the CDR3 reads TGCGCCAGCAGCCCGGCGGGACAGGGGGAATATGGCTACACCTTC. It codes for CASSPAGQGEYGYTF.

The chain carries TRBV10-3 and TRBJ2-5; D is possibly TRBD1 (5 bases). CDR3 length: 16 residues. V lost 0 bases, J lost 1 base, and 12 bases lay in between. Looked up from germline, CDR1 is ENHRY and CDR2 is SYGVKD. CDR3 nucleotide sequence: TGTGCCATCAGTGAGTCGAACTGGGGCGGCCAAGAGACCCAGTACTTC. Protein sequence: CAISESNWGGQETQYF.

The chain couples TRBV6-2 or TRBV6-3 to TRBJ1-2, with 8 bases aligning to TRBD1. This CDR3 spans 18 amino acids. Germline V gives CDR1 MNHEY, CDR2 SVGEGT. J gave up 3 bases and V 2 bases, and 14 bases lay outside the gene matches. The CDR3 sequence is CASSYTGTGSVVDYGYTF. The CDR3 coding sequence is TGTGCCAGCAGTTACACCGGGACAGGCTCCGTGGTCGACTATGGCTACACCTTC.

This chain connects TRBV4-2 to TRBJ2-3, with TRBD1 as a possible D gene (6 bases). Germline V gives CDR1 LGHNA, CDR2 YNFKEQ. V lost 0 bases and J 1 base, leaving 11 bases between the germline ends. This CDR3 is 16 amino acids long. The CDR3 loop is CASSQEEAGGTDTQYF. As DNA, the CDR3 is TGTGCCAGCAGCCAAGAAGAGGCAGGGGGCACAGATACGCAGTATTTT.

The chain joins TRBV7-2 to TRBJ1-4; weak D call: TRBD1 (5 bases). Trimming removed 4 bases at V and 5 bases at J, with 11 bases between. Germline V gene sequence: CDR1 SGHTA, CDR2 FQGNSA. The CDR3 loop spans 14 amino acids. CDR3 DNA: TGTGCCAGCAGCTCTGACAGCCACAATGAAAAACTGTTTTTT. Protein product: CASSSDSHNEKLFF. The full variable domain, its missing parts supplied by reference TRBV7-2 and TRBJ1-4, is GAGVSQSPSNKVTEKGKDVELRCDPISGHTALYWYRQSLGQGLEFLIYFQGNSAPDKSGLPSDRFSAERTGGSVSTLTIQRTQQEDSAVYLCASSSDSHNEKLFFGSGTQLSVL.

The chain links TRBV7-2 to TRBJ2-7, with TRBD2 matching over 10 bases. The CDR3 totals 18 residues. Unmatched junction bases numbered 11, after V lost 0 bases and J lost 3 bases. The germline gives CDR1 SGHTA, CDR2 FQGNSA. The CDR3 reads CASSLASSGGVRIYEQYF. The CDR3 DNA reads as TGTGCCAGCAGCTTAGCGTCTAGCGGGGGAGTAAGGATCTACGAGCAGTACTTC. The full variable domain, rest sourced from reference TRBV7-2 and TRBJ2-7, is GAGVSQSPSNKVTEKGKDVELRCDPISGHTALYWYRQSLGQGLEFLIYFQGNSAPDKSGLPSDRFSAERTGGSVSTLTIQRTQQEDSAVYLCASSLASSGGVRIYEQYFGPGTRLTVT.

This clone was recorded once. Here the CDR3 reads CASSAQYNIRDRSPPLHF. CDR3 bases: TGTGCCAGCTCAGCCCAATACAATATTCGGGACAGGTCACCACCCCTCCACTTT. The chain has TRBV18 and TRBJ1-6; TRBD1 aligns across 8 bases. Germline trimming cut 5 bases from V and 11 bases from J; bases unmatched to any gene: 20. The CDR3 loop spans 18 amino acids. Germline V gene data show CDR1 as KGHSH and CDR2 as LQKENI.

J is TRBJ2-2 and V is TRBV19, with D tentatively TRBD2 (7 bases). Germline CDR1 LNHDA, CDR2 SQIVND (reference sequence). Between the trimmed V and J ends, which lost 3 bases and 0 bases, there was a span of 14 bases. CDR3 length equals 17 residues. The CDR3 DNA follows: TGTGCCAGTAGTATTTGGTTGCGGGGGCCGAACACCGGGGAGCTGTTTTTT. This encodes CASSIWLRGPNTGELFF.

This clone was seen just once. The chain employs TRBV7-9 and TRBJ2-1, with 7 bases fitting TRBD1. The length of the CDR3 is 13 residues. Germline CDR1 SEHNR, CDR2 FQNEAQ (reference sequence). Trimming cost V 6 bases and J 6 bases; bases outside gene matches: 5. CDR3 sequence: CASSSPGGNEQFF. DNA of the CDR3: TGTGCCAGCAGTTCCCCAGGGGGCAATGAGCAGTTCTTC.

V is TRBV4-2 and J is TRBJ1-6; maybe TRBD1 (6 bases). Germline CDR1 is LGHNA and CDR2 is YNFKEQ. This CDR3 is 16 amino acids long. Trimming left V 0 bases short and J 9 bases short, with 15 bases between. CDR3 protein: CASSQDWRGGGSPLHF. The CDR3 DNA sequence: TGTGCCAGCAGCCAAGATTGGAGGGGGGGTGGTTCACCCCTCCACTTT.

V gene TRBV5-1 combines with J gene TRBJ2-2; the D gene is possibly TRBD2 (6 bases). Germline V gives CDR1 SGHRS, CDR2 YFSETQ. The CDR3 extends over 13 amino acids. The germline V and J ends were trimmed by 4 bases and 7 bases, with 11 bases remaining between them. CDR3 in DNA: TGCGCCAGCAGCAACGTGGGGGGCGGGGAGCTGTTTTTT. Translation: CASSNVGGGELFF.

The V call is TRBV19, the J call TRBJ1-2; no clear D. CDR3 size: 15 residues. Trimming pared 3 bases from V and 4 bases from J, leaving 15 bases between. The germline gives CDR1 LNHDA, CDR2 SQIVND (reference sequence). The DNA for the CDR3 is TGTGCCAGTAGTATCCCAGGAGGGTCCGGCTATGGCTACACCTTC. Its translation is CASSIPGGSGYGYTF.

The CDR3 region has the DNA TGTGCCAGCAGCCAATTAGCGGGGGGTCTTTCCTACGAGCAGTACTTC. Translating gives CASSQLAGGLSYEQYF. This chain joins TRBV13 and TRBJ2-7; 10 bases agree with TRBD2. This CDR3 has 16 residues. V lost 5 bases and J lost 1; bases outside the gene matches: 8. Germline lookup yields CDR1 PRHDT and CDR2 FYEKMQ (reference sequence). Variable domain in full (rest from reference TRBV13 and TRBJ2-7): AAGVIQSPRHLIKEKRETATLKCYPIPRHDTVYWYQQGPGQDPQFLISFYEKMQSDKGSIPDRFSAQQFSDYHSELNMSSLELGDSALYFCASSQLAGGLSYEQYFGPGTRLTVT.

The chain links TRBV19 to TRBJ1-5, with 8 bases matching TRBD1. The germline CDR1 and CDR2 sequences are LNHDA and SQIVND (reference sequence). Germline trimming cut 7 bases from V and 6 bases from J; bases unmatched to any gene: 11. The CDR3 length is 15 residues. CDR3 DNA sequence: TGTGCCAGTAACCCGGGACCAGGGGGCGGTCAGCCCCAGCATTTT. Translated: CASNPGPGGGQPQHF. Filled out from reference TRBV19 and TRBJ1-5, the complete variable domain reads DGGITQSPKYLFRKEGQNVTLSCEQNLNHDAMYWYRQDPGQGLRLIYYSQIVNDFQKGDIAEGYSVSREKKESFPLTVTSAQKNPTAFYLCASNPGPGGGQPQHFGDGTRLSIL.

The rearrangement uses TRBV18 and TRBJ2-2, with a possible D match to TRBD1 (5 bases). The CDR3 loop spans 17 amino acids. The V and J ends lost 0 bases and 0 bases respectively, with 11 bases between them. CDR1 KGHSH and CDR2 LQKENI come from the germline V gene. CDR3 protein: CASSPPTAKTNTGELFF. The CDR3 nucleotides read TGTGCCAGCTCACCACCGACAGCCAAAACGAACACCGGGGAGCTGTTTTTT.

CDR3 DNA sequence: TGCGCCAGCAGCCAAGAAGGGCAGCTAGCGGGACGGAGGGAGACCCAGTACTTC. As protein: CASSQEGQLAGRRETQYF. This chain joins TRBV4-1 and TRBJ2-5; TRBD2 matches 9 bases. In germline, CDR1 is MGHRA, CDR2 YSYEKL. The V segment lost 0 bases and the J segment 5 bases; nucleotides outside the gene matches: 13. The CDR3 has 18 amino acids.

CDR3 residues: CASSPEPGIDHTEAFF. As DNA, the CDR3 is TGTGCCAGCTCACCGGAACCAGGGATCGATCACACTGAAGCTTTCTTT. The chain joins TRBV18 to TRBJ1-1; tentative D call: TRBD1 (5 bases). The CDR3 contains 16 residues. Germline V gives CDR1 KGHSH, CDR2 LQKENI. V was shortened by 3 bases and J by 3 bases, with 17 bases between the two germline ends.

The rearrangement links TRBV10-1 to TRBJ2-2; the D gene is possibly TRBD1 (5 bases). This CDR3 spans 13 amino acids. V was clipped by 6 bases and J by 4 bases, with 9 bases between them. The germline V gene has CDR1 WNHNN and CDR2 SYGVQD (reference sequence). CDR3 region: CASRAGSTGELFF. In DNA, the CDR3 is TGCGCCAGCAGGGCAGGGTCCACCGGGGAGCTGTTTTTT.

This chain joins TRBV2 and TRBJ1-4, with a weak D call TRBD1 (6 bases). Germline V lookup: CDR1 SNHLY, CDR2 FYNNEI. The CDR3 is 14 amino acids. The V and J ends lost 5 bases and 4 bases respectively, with 11 bases between them. The CDR3 bases are TGTGCCAGCAGTCCGCGGACAGATAATGAAAAACTGTTTTTT. This encodes CASSPRTDNEKLFF.

A word on this clone: The sample holds other DNA sequences that translate to the same CDR3. CDR3 protein: CASSYGGLGSYEQYF. DNA of the CDR3: TGTGCCAGCAGTTACGGAGGGCTAGGGTCCTACGAGCAGTACTTC. The gene calls are TRBV6-5 and TRBJ2-7; tentative D call: TRBD2 (6 bases). This CDR3 spans 15 amino acids. Trimming cost V 2 bases and J 1 base, with 12 bases left between them. Germline loops: CDR1 MNHEY, CDR2 SVGAGI.

This clone was detected only a few times. This sequence joins TRBV2 and TRBJ2-2, with 10 bases lining up with TRBD2. Trimming cost V 6 bases and J 6 bases; bases outside gene matches: 10. This CDR3 has 16 residues. Germline CDR1 is SNHLY and CDR2 is FYNNEI. CDR3 amino acids: CASRVRAGGLAGELFF. CDR3 DNA: TGTGCCAGCAGGGTGCGAGCGGGGGGGCTAGCCGGGGAGCTGTTTTTT.